This TCR beta chain stems from a study of shared clonotypes between healthy human individuals. Generated by immunoSEQ multiplex PCR, the TCRdb table keeps only in-frame clones and is missing some. The sample has roughly 2.1 million clones; more than 85% are singletons. In the naive CD8 group, cells lacked CD45RO and were positively selected for CCR7, so terminally differentiated effector memory CD45RA+ cells were left out. This receptor was identified in a man aged 18-30 years in good health. Some clones in this sample may be carry-over from other donors' samples. Sequencing was done on a sample of naive CD8+ T cells from PBMCs.

CDR3 protein: CASSRDRGRFEKTQYF. Here the CDR3 DNA reads TGTGCCAGTAGTAGGGACAGGGGGCGCTTTGAAAAGACCCAGTACTTC. The rearrangement links TRBV19 to TRBJ2-5; 12 positions match TRBD1. Germline lookup yields CDR1 LNHDA and CDR2 SQIVND (reference sequence). The CDR3 is 16 amino acids. The V segment lost 4 bases and the J segment 6 bases; nucleotides outside the gene matches: 9.